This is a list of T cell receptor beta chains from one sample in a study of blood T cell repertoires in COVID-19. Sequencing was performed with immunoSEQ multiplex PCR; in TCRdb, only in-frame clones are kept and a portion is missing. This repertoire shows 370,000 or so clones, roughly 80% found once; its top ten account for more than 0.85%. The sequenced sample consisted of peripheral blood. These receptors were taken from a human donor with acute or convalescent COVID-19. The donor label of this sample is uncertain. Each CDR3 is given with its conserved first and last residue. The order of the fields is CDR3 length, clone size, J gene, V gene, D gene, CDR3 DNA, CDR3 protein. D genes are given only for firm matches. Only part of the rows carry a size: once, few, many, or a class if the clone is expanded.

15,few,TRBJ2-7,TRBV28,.,TGTGCCAGCAGTCCAACATCTTCAGGGTCCTACGAGCAGTACTTC,CASSPTSSGSYEQYF
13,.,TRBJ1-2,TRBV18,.,TGTGCCAGCTCCCAGGCACCTAACTATGGCTACACCTTC,CASSQAPNYGYTF
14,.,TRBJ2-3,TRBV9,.,TGTGCCAGCGGGGGGACCCCTAGCACAGATACGCAGTATTTT,CASGGTPSTDTQYF
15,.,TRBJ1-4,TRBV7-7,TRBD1,TGTGCCAGCAGCGCACAGGGGGTTCTTAATGAAAAACTGTTTTTT,CASSAQGVLNEKLFF
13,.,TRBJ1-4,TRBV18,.,TGTGCCAGCTCACCACCGTTGCGGGGGAGACTGTTTTTT,CASSPPLRGRLFF
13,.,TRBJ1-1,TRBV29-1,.,TGCAGCGCAAGCCGGGGGATGAACACTGAAGCTTTCTTT,CSASRGMNTEAFF
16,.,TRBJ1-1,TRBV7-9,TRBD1,TGTGCCAGCAGCTTAGACAGGGGGTTCATGAACACTGAAGCTTTCTTT,CASSLDRGFMNTEAFF
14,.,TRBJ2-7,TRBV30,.,TGTGCCGGGATGGGGGGATACGTGGGGTACGAGCAGTACTTC,CAGMGGYVGYEQYF
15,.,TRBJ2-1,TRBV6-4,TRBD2,TGTGCCAGCAGTGACTTAGCGGGAGGGTACAATGAGCAGTTCTTC,CASSDLAGGYNEQFF
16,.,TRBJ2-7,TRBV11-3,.,TGTGCCAGCAGCTTAGGCCAAAGTCGGGGGGCTGAGGAGCAGTACTTC,CASSLGQSRGAEEQYF
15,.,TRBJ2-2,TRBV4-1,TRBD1,TGCGCCAGCAGCCAAGGACAGGGGCGGACCGGGGAGCTGTTTTTT,CASSQGQGRTGELFF
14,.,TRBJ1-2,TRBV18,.,TGTGCCAGCTCACAACAGGGTGTCGGATATGGCTACACCTTC,CASSQQGVGYGYTF
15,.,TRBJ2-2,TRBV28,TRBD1,TGTGCCAGCAGTTTTAAGGGGGCGAAGGCTGGGGAGCTGTTTTTT,CASSFKGAKAGELFF
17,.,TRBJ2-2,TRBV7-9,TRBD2,TGTGCCAGCAGCTTAATGGGCTGGCGGGAGAGTAACGGGGAGCTGTTTTTT,CASSLMGWRESNGELFF
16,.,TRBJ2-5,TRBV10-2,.,TGCGCCAGCAGTGGACAGGGGTTCTATAGCGGGGAGACCCAGTACTTC,CASSGQGFYSGETQYF
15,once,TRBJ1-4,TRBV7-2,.,TGTGCCAGCAGCCGGCGACAGCAACTTAATGAAAAACTGTTTTTT,CASSRRQQLNEKLFF
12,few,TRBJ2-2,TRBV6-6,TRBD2,TGTGCCTGCCAGCGGGAGCCGGGGGAGCTGTTTTTT,CACQREPGELFF
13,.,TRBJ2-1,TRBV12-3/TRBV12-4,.,TGTGCCAGCAGTTTAGTAGCTTACAATGAGCAGTTCTTC,CASSLVAYNEQFF
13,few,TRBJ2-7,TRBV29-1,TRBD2,TGCAGCGTTGAAACGGGGGGGATAGACGAGCAGTACTTC,CSVETGGIDEQYF
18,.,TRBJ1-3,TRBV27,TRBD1,TGTGCCAGCAGTGGACGGGACAGGGGGTCTGTCTCTGGAAACACCATATATTTT,CASSGRDRGSVSGNTIYF
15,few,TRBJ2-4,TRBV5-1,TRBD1,TGCGCCAGCAGCTTTGGGACAGGGGGCGAATACATTCAGTACTTC,CASSFGTGGEYIQYF
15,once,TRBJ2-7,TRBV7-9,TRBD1,TGTGCCAGCAGCTACTGGACAGGGGGCAACTACGAGCAGTACTTC,CASSYWTGGNYEQYF
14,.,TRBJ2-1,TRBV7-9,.,TGTGCCAGCAGCCCGGGACTCTCCGACAATGAGCAGTTCTTC,CASSPGLSDNEQFF
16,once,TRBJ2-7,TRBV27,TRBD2,TGTGCCAGCAGCACCGTGGGAGCGGGGGGGCCGAGAGAGCAGTACTTC,CASSTVGAGGPREQYF